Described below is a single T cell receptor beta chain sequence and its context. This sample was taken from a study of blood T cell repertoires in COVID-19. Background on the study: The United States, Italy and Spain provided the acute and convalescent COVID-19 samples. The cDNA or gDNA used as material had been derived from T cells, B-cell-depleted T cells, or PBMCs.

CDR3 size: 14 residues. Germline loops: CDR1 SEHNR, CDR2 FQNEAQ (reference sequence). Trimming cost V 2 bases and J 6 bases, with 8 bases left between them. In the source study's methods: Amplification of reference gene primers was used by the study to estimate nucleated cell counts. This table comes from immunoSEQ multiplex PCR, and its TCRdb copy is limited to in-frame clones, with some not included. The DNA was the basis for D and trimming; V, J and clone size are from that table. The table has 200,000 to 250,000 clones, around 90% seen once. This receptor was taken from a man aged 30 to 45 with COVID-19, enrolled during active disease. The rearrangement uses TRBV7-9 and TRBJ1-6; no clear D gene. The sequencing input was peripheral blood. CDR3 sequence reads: CASSLSSTNSPLHF. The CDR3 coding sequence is TGTGCCAGCAGCTTATCTAGCACTAATTCACCCCTCCACTTT.